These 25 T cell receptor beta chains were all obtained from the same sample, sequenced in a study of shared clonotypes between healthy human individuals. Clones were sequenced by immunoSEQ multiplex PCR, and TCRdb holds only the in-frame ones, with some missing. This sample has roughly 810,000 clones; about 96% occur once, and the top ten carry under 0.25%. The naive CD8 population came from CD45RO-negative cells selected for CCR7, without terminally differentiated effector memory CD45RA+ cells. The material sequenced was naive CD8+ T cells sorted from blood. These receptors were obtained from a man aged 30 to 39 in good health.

CDR3 sequence: CASSLEWGGSGNTIYF. In DNA, the CDR3 is TGTGCCAGCAGCTTAGAGTGGGGGGGCTCTGGAAACACCATATATTTT. This sequence joins TRBV7-6 and TRBJ1-3; the D gene is possibly TRBD1 (5 bases). The V and J ends lost 1 base and 0 bases respectively, with 10 bases between them. Per the germline V gene, CDR1 is SGHVS and CDR2 is FNYEAQ. CDR3 length: 16 amino acids.

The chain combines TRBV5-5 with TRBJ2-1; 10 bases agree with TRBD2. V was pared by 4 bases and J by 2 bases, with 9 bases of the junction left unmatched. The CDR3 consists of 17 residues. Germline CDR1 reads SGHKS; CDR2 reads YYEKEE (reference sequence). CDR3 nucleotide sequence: TGTGCCAGCAGCCCCCGGACTAGCGGTCCAGCCTACAATGAGCAGTTCTTC. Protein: CASSPRTSGPAYNEQFF.

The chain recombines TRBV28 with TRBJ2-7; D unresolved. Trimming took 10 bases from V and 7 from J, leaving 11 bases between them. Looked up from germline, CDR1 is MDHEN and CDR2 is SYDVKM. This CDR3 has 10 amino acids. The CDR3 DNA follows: TGTGCCACCATACACGGGGAGCAGTACTTC. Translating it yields CATIHGEQYF.

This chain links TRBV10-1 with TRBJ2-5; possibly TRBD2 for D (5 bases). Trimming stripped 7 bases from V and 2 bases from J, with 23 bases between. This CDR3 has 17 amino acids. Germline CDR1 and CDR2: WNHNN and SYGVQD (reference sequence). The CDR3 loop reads CASKFLLGREGQETQYF. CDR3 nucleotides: TGCGCCAGCAAATTCCTTCTCGGACGGGAAGGACAAGAGACCCAGTACTTC.

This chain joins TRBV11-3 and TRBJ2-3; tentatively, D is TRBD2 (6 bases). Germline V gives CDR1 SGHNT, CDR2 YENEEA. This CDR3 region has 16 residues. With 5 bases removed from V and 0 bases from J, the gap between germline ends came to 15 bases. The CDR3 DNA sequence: TGTGCCAGCAGCCCCGCACTAGCAACTAGCACAGATACGCAGTATTTT. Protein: CASSPALATSTDTQYF.

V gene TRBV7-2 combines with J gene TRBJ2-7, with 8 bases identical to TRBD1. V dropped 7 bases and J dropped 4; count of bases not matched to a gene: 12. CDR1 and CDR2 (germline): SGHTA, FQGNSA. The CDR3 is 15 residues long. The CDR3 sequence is CASKSFAGQAYEQYF. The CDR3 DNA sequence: TGTGCCAGCAAAAGTTTCGCGGGACAGGCATACGAGCAGTACTTC.

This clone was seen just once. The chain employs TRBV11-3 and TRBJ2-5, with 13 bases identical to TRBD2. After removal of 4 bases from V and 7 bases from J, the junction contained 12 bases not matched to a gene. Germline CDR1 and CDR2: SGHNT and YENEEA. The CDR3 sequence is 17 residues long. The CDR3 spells CASSSRTSGSIGVTQYF. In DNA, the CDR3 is TGTGCCAGCAGCTCTCGGACTAGCGGGAGTATCGGTGTGACCCAGTACTTC.

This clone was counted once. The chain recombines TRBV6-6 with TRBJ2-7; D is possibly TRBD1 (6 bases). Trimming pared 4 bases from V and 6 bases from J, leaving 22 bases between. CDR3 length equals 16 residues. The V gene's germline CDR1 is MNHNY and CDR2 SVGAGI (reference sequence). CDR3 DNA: TGTGCCAGCAGTTCCCCCGGGGACATAGAACGTCGCGAGCAGTACTTC. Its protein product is CASSSPGDIERREQYF.

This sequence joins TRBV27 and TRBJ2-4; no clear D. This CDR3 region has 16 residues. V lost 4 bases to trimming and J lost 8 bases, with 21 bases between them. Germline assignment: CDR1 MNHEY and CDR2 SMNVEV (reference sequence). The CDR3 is CASSSQPGFPLDIQYF. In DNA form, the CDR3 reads TGTGCCAGCAGTTCCCAACCAGGTTTCCCGTTAGACATTCAGTACTTC.

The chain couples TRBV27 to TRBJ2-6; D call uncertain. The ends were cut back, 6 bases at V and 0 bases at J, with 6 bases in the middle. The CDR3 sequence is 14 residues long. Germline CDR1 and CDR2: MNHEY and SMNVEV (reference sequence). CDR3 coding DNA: TGTGCCAGCAGCGTCAGCTCTGGGGCCAACGTCCTGACTTTC. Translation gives CASSVSSGANVLTF.

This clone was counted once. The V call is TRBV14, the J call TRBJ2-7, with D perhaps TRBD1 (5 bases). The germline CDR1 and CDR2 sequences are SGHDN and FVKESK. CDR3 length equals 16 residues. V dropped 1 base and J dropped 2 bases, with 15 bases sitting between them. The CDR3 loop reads CASSQAPGNGPYEQYF. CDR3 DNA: TGTGCCAGCAGCCAAGCCCCAGGGAATGGGCCCTACGAGCAGTACTTC.

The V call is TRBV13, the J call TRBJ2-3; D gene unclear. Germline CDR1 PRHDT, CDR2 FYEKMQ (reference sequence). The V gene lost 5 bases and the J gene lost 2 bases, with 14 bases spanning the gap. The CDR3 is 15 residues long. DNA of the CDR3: TGTGCCAGCAGCCCTGGCCTTTCGTCCACAGATACGCAGTATTTT. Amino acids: CASSPGLSSTDTQYF.

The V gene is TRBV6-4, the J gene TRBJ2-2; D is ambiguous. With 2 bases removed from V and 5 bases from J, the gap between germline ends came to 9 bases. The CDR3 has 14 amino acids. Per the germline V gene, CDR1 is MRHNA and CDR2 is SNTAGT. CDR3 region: CASSDQDLTGELFF. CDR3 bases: TGTGCCAGCAGTGACCAAGACCTAACCGGGGAGCTGTTTTTT.

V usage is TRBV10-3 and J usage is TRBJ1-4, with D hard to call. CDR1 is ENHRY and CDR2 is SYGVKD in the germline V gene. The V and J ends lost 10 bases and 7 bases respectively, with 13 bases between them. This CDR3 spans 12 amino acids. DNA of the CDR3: TGTGCCAGGAGGATAATCGGTGAAAAACTGTTTTTT. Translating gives CARRIIGEKLFF.

The CDR3: CASSDGGGIGELFF. In nucleotides, the CDR3 is TGTGCCAGCAGTGATGGCGGGGGGATCGGGGAGCTGTTTTTT. The chain combines TRBV25-1 with TRBJ2-2; 8 bases are shared with TRBD2. This CDR3 is 14 amino acids long. CDR1 is MGHDK and CDR2 is SYGVNS in the germline V gene. The ends lost 3 bases at V and 7 bases at J; junction bases unmatched: 4. Using reference TRBV25-1 and TRBJ2-2 for the parts outside the CDR3, the full variable domain is EADIYQTPRYLVIGTGKKITLECSQTMGHDKMYWYQQDPGMELHLIHYSYGVNSTEKGDLSSESTVSRIRTEHFPLTLESARPSHTSQYLCASSDGGGIGELFFGEGSRLTVL.

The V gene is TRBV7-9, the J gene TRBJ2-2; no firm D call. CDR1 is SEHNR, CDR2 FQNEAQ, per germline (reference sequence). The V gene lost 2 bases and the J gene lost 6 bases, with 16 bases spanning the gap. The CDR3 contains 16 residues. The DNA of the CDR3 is TGTGCCAGCAGCTTAATCGGTAGAACCTGGGCCGGGGAGCTGTTTTTT. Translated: CASSLIGRTWAGELFF. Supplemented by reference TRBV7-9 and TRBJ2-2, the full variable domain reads DTGVSQNPRHKITKRGQNVTFRCDPISEHNRLYWYRQTLGQGPEFLTYFQNEAQLEKSRLLSDRFSAERPKGSFSTLEIQRTEQGDSAMYLCASSLIGRTWAGELFFGEGSRLTVL.

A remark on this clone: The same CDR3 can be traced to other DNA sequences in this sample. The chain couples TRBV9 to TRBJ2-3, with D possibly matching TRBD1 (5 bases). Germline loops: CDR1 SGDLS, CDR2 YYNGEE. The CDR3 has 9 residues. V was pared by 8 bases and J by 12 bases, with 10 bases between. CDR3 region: CASGAPQYF. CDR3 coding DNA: TGTGCCAGTGGGGCCCCCCAGTATTTT.

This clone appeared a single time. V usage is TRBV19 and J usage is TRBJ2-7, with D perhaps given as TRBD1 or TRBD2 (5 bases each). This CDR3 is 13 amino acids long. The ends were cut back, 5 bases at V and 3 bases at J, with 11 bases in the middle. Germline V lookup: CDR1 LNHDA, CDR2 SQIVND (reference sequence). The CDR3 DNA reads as TGTGCCAGTAGTCCCGGGACCGTCTACGAGCAGTACTTC. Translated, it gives CASSPGTVYEQYF. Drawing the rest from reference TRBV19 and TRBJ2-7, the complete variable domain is DGGITQSPKYLFRKEGQNVTLSCEQNLNHDAMYWYRQDPGQGLRLIYYSQIVNDFQKGDIAEGYSVSREKKESFPLTVTSAQKNPTAFYLCASSPGTVYEQYFGPGTRLTVT.

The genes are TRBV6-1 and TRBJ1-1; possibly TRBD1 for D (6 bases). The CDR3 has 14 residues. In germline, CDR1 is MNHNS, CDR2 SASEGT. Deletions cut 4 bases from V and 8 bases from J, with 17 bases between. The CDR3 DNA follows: TGTGCCAGCAGTGGTCGGGACAAGGGCCTAGAAGCTTTCTTT. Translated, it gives CASSGRDKGLEAFF.

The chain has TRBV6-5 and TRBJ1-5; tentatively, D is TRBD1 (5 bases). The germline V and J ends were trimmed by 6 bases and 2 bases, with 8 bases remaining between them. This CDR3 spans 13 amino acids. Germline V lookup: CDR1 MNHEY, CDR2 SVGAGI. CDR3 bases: TGTGCCAGCAGCCAGGGACGCAATCAGCCCCAGCATTTT. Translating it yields CASSQGRNQPQHF.

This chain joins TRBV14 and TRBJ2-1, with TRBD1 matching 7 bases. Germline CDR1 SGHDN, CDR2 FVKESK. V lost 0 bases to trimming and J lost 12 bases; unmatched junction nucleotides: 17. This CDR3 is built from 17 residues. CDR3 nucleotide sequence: TGTGCCAGCAGCCAAGATGGGGAGAGGGACAGTACAATGAGGCAGTTCTTC. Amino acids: CASSQDGERDSTMRQFF.

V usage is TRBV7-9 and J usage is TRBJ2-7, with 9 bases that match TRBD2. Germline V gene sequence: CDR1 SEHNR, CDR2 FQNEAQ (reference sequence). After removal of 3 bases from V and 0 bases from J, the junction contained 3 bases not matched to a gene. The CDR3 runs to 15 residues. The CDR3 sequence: CASSFETSGSYEQYF. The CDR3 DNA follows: TGTGCCAGCAGCTTCGAGACTAGCGGCTCCTACGAGCAGTACTTC.

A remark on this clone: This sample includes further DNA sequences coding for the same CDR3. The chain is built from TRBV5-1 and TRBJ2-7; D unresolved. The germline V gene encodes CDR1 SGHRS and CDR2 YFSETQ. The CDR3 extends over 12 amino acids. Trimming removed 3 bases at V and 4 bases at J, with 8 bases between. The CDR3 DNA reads TGCGCCAGCAGCTATTCCTCGTACGAGCAGTACTTC. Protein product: CASSYSSYEQYF.

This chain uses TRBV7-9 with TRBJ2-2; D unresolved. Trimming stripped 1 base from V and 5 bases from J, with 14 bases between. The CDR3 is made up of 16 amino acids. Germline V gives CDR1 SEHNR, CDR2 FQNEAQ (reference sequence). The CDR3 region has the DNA TGTGCCAGCAGCTTAGGTGGTTCGGTCTGGACCGGGGAGCTGTTTTTT. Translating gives CASSLGGSVWTGELFF.

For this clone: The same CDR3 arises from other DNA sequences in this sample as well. The CDR3 reads CASSLEGSSYEQYF. The CDR3 nucleotides read TGTGCCAGCAGCTTAGAGGGCAGCTCCTACGAGCAGTACTTC. This sequence joins TRBV13 and TRBJ2-7, with unresolved D. This CDR3 has 14 residues. Germline assignment: CDR1 PRHDT and CDR2 FYEKMQ (reference sequence). With 1 base removed from V and 0 bases from J, the gap between germline ends came to 7 bases.